Sequencing of this TCR beta chain was carried out in a study of regulatory T cells in long-lasting Graves disease. Study in general: With positive TSH receptor antibodies and over 5 years of antithyroid drugs, Graves' disease was considered persistent.

Library construction for TCR beta used iRepertoire HTBI primers and Arm-PCR of CDR3 regions. TCRdb redid the calling of the multiplex PCR reads with MiXCR, one entry per CDR3 protein. The table includes more than 300,000 distinct CDR3 sequences, around 19% detected once. Time point defined: persistent/refractory GD, antithyroid drugs over 5 years with positive TRAb. Isolated PBMC RNA provided the starting material for the TCR library. Notes on the study in general: Sharing of public clonotypes was greater in persistent patients (2,741) than in new patients (around 1,000).

This clonotype was counted only a few times. What it binds is not known. The sequenced sample was peripheral blood mononuclear cells (PBMCs), obtained when the disease was refractory, from a patient treated with antithyroid drugs. The sequence came from a female donor with Graves disease.

The DNA for the CDR3 is TGTGCCAGCCGTAGCGGAGGGGGTACCGGGGAGCTGTTTTTT. Translation: CASRSGGGTGELFF. The chain combines TRBV28 with TRBJ2-2; D may correspond to TRBD1 or TRBD2 (6 bases each). V lost 8 bases and J lost 5, with 15 bases in between. The CDR3 totals 14 residues. Germline CDR1 MDHEN, CDR2 SYDVKM.